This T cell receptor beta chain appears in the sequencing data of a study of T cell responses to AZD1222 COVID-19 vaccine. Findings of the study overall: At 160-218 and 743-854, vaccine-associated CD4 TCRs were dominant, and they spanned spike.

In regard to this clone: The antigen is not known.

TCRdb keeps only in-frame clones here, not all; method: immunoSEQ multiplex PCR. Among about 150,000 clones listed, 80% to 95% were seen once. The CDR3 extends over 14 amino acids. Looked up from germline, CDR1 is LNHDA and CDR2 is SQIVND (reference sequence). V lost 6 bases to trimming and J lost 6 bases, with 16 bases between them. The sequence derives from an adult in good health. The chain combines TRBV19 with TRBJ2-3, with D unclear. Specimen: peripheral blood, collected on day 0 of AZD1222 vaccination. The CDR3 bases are TGTGCCAGTAGCACCCCCTGGCCCCCGGATACGCAGTATTTT. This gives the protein CASSTPWPPDTQYF.